The 15 T cell receptor beta chains below come from one sample, sequenced in a study of tumor-infiltrating lymphocytes in primary liver carcinoma. Using a constant-region primer together with ProtoScript II reverse transcriptase, TCR beta cDNA was made from about 490 ng of total RNA. Three nested multiplex PCR rounds, a slightly modified ARM-PCR method, built the TCR beta libraries. TRBV1-TRBV30 forward and Cbeta reverse primers drove the first two roughly 10-cycle rounds. In TCRdb, the multiplex PCR reads were re-called with MiXCR into one record per CDR3 protein. The data show about 84,000 distinct CDR3 sequences, with approximately 70% seen just once and 19% held by the top ten. From unsorted bulk tissue weighing roughly 17-34 mg, DNA and RNA were co-extracted. The sample taken for sequencing was liver tumor tissue from sampling region 1. This sample's subset: tumor region T1, superior pole. Every receptor here comes from a man aged 40-49 years with primary liver carcinoma and hepatitis B virus infection.

This clonotype was picked up a small number of times. This may arise from a read error, as a much more abundant clone is one base away. The V call is TRBV5-4, the J call TRBJ2-1; 8 nucleotides match TRBD1. The CDR3 sequence is 16 residues long. Germline V gene sequence: CDR1 SGHNT, CDR2 YYREEE (reference sequence). Trimming at V came to 0 bases and at J to 5 bases, leaving 7 bases not matched to a gene. Written as DNA, the CDR3 is TGTGCCAGCAGCTTGGATGGCAGGGGGCAACACAATGAGCAGTTCTTC. This gives the protein CASSLDGRGQHNEQFF.

As regards this clonotype: Given the absence of the conserved phenylalanine or tryptophan at the CDR3 end, a read error is likely. This chain connects TRBV5-4 to TRBJ2-7; the match to TRBD2 covers 10 bases. J lost 6 bases, V lost 4 bases, and 10 bases had no gene match. The CDR3 totals 15 residues. The germline V gene encodes CDR1 SGHNT and CDR2 YYREEE (reference sequence). Here the CDR3 DNA reads TGTGCCAGCAGCAATCCTAGCGGGAGCGGCGGCGAGCAGTACTTA. Translated: CASSNPSGSGGEQYL.

Note on this clonotype: Being one base from a much bigger clone, this may be a read error. This rearrangement joins TRBV5-1 to TRBJ2-5; possibly TRBD1 for D (5 bases). Germline CDR1 SGHRS, CDR2 YFSETQ. The CDR3 spans 14 residues. CDR3 loop: CANSLGRLQETQYF. In DNA form, the CDR3 reads TGCGCCAACAGCTTGGGGCGTCTTCAAGAGACCCAGTACTTC. The complete variable domain, with remaining parts taken from reference TRBV5-1 and TRBJ2-5, reads KAGVTQTPRYLIKTRGQQVTLSCSPISGHRSVSWYQQTPGQGLQFLFEYFSETQRNKGNFPGRFSGRQFSNSRSEMNVSTLELGDSALYLCANSLGRLQETQYFGPGTRLLVL.

The chain is built from TRBV10-2 and TRBJ2-3; D remains ambiguous. CDR1 is WSHSY, CDR2 SAAADI, per germline. The CDR3 spans 15 residues. The germline V and J ends were trimmed by 8 bases and 0 bases, with 15 bases remaining between them. The CDR3: CASAQQGASTDTQYF. The CDR3 bases are TGCGCCAGCGCCCAGCAAGGCGCTAGCACAGATACGCAGTATTTT.

This clonotype was seen ten or more times. The J gene is TRBJ1-2, the V gene TRBV28, with TRBD1 matching 11 bases. V was clipped by 3 bases and J by 7 bases; unmatched bases: 4. The length of the CDR3 is 14 residues. CDR1 is MDHEN and CDR2 is SYDVKM in the germline V gene. The CDR3 region has the DNA TGTGCCAGCAGTTTCGGACAGGGGGCCATTGGCTACACCTTC. As protein: CASSFGQGAIGYTF.

About this clonotype itself: The junction departs from the called germline gene at one end, perhaps through a read error. The V call is TRBV7-9, the J call TRBJ2-5; TRBD1 matches 7 bases. Germline V gene sequence: CDR1 SEHNR, CDR2 FQNEAQ (reference sequence). The CDR3 sequence is 16 residues long. The CDR3 region is CASSLGDRGLQETHYF. DNA of the CDR3: TGTGCCAGCAGCTTAGGGGATAGGGGGCTGCAAGAGACCCATTACTTC.

Notes on this clonotype: The CDR3 carries no conserved terminal phenylalanine or tryptophan, so it likely arises from a read error. The chain joins TRBV12-3 or TRBV12-4 to TRBJ2-5, with TRBD2 matching over 11 bases. The CDR3 runs to 16 residues. CDR3 amino acids: CAGSFRLAGYQETQYS. In DNA form, the CDR3 reads TGTGCAGGCAGTTTTCGACTAGCGGGATACCAAGAGACCCAGTACTCC.

Details on this clonotype: An end of the junction differs from the germline gene, which may be a read error. This rearrangement joins TRBV11-2 to TRBJ2-5; possible D gene TRBD2, 6 bases. CDR1 is SGHAT, CDR2 FQNNGV, per germline. This CDR3 comprises 16 residues. CDR3 protein: CAGRSRDSAHQETHYF. In DNA form, the CDR3 reads TGTGCCGGCAGATCCCGGGACTCGGCCCACCAAGAGACTCACTACTTC. Combining the CDR3 with reference TRBV11-2 and TRBJ2-5 gives the whole variable domain EAGVAQSPRYKIIEKRQSVAFWCNPISGHATLYWYQQILGQGPKLLIQFQNNGVVDDSQLPKDRFSAERLKGVDSTLKIQPAKLEDSAVYLCAGRSRDSAHQETHYFGPGTRLLVL.

Comments on this clonotype: The junction shows a germline mismatch at one end, possibly a read error. This chain joins TRBV11-2 and TRBJ2-2; 9 nucleotides line up with TRBD2. Germline V gives CDR1 SGHAT, CDR2 FQNNGV. This CDR3 spans 16 amino acids. The chain's CDR3 is CASGLVALAGTWELFF. The CDR3 DNA reads TGTGCCAGCGGCTTAGTGGCGCTAGCGGGAACCTGGGAACTGTTTTTT.

This clonotype has just one count. Given the absence of the conserved phenylalanine or tryptophan at the CDR3 end, a read error is likely. The rearrangement uses TRBV6-5 and TRBJ1-1; possible D gene TRBD1, 5 bases. This CDR3 spans 13 amino acids. Germline V gene sequence: CDR1 MNHEY, CDR2 SVGAGI. In nucleotides, the CDR3 is TGTGCTAGCAGTTCCAGCAGGGTCGGGGAAGCTTTCCTT. Its protein is CASSSSRVGEAFL.

With regard to this clonotype: The junction and the germline gene differ at one end; a read error may be behind it. The chain uses TRBV11-2 and TRBJ2-2; possibly TRBD2 for D (6 bases). This CDR3 region has 15 residues. Germline V gene lookup returns CDR1 SGHAT and CDR2 FQNNGV. CDR3 coding DNA: TGTGACAGCCTCCCACCGGGAGTGTACATCGGGGAGCTGTTCTTT. Translated: CDSLPPGVYIGELFF.

This clonotype has a handful of counts. This CDR3 fails to terminate in the conserved phenylalanine or tryptophan, so it likely reflects a read error. V and J are TRBV12-3 or TRBV12-4 and TRBJ2-7, with D tentatively TRBD1 or TRBD2 (5 bases each). This CDR3 has 13 amino acids. In DNA form, the CDR3 reads TGTACCAGCAGGCCCACTGGGGACCAAGAGCAGTACTCC. Translating it yields CTSRPTGDQEQYS.

The chain combines TRBV19 with TRBJ1-1; no reliable D call. The CDR3 covers 12 residues. Trimming cost V 8 bases and J 1 base, with 8 bases left between them. Germline CDR1 reads LNHDA; CDR2 reads SQIVND (reference sequence). CDR3 region: CASPYRNTEAFF. The CDR3 DNA sequence: TGTGCCAGTCCTTACAGGAACACTGAAGCTTTCTTT. Complete variable domain (other parts from reference TRBV19 and TRBJ1-1): DGGITQSPKYLFRKEGQNVTLSCEQNLNHDAMYWYRQDPGQGLRLIYYSQIVNDFQKGDIAEGYSVSREKKESFPLTVTSAQKNPTAFYLCASPYRNTEAFFGQGTRLTVV.

Regarding this clonotype: One end of the junction does not line up with germline, which may come from a read error. This rearrangement joins TRBV30 to TRBJ2-7, with TRBD2 identical over 9 bases. The CDR3 is made up of 14 amino acids. The germline CDR1 and CDR2 sequences are GTSNPN and SVGIG (reference sequence). CDR3 region: CTWNASGIFPEQYF. DNA of the CDR3: TGTACCTGGAATGCTAGCGGGATCTTTCCCGAGCAGTACTTC.

Concerning this clonotype itself: Being one base from a much bigger clone, this may be a read error. Given the absence of the conserved phenylalanine or tryptophan at the CDR3 end, a read error is likely. The limits of the CDR3 on the DNA are not certain, so only TCRdb's listed CDR3 is given. The chain recombines TRBV30 with TRBJ2-4; the DNA was not compared with TRBD2, the D call given in the table. In germline, CDR1 is GTSNPN, CDR2 SVGIG (reference sequence). The CDR3 region is 11 residues in length, termini included. This CDR3 reads CAWSPGLVLHI.